This T cell receptor (beta chain) originates from a study of shared clonotypes between healthy human individuals. For the study at large: Per donor, three plates held CD4 naive cells, three held CD4 memory, two held CD8 naive and one held CD8 memory.

Note on this clone: Other nucleotide sequences from this sample produce the same CDR3.

Per germline, CDR1 SGHKS and CDR2 YYEKEE (reference sequence). This CDR3 spans 15 amino acids. The V segment lost 4 bases and the J segment 0 bases; nucleotides outside the gene matches: 4. Generated by immunoSEQ multiplex PCR, the TCRdb table keeps only in-frame clones and is missing some. The sample consists of more than 850,000 clones, around 78% of them appearing once. The sequenced material came from memory CD4+ T cells from PBMCs. Regarding subset: CD45RA-negative fraction. V and J are TRBV5-5 and TRBJ1-3; 7 bases map to TRBD1. This TCR derives from a young man in good health. Some clones in this sample may be carry-over from other donors' samples. CDR3 nucleotides: TGTGCCAGCAGCCTAGGGACAGCCTCTGGAAACACCATATATTTT. This translates into CASSLGTASGNTIYF.